This T cell receptor (beta chain) was identified during a study of blood T cells in healthy people across ages. Regarding the study as a whole: Whereas aged donors had fewer naive CD4+ cells, long-lived donors had more of them and higher diversity. Per-million-T-cell TCR beta diversity fell roughly linearly with age. Shifts in expanded clonotypes may have been confounded by donor CMV status, which was unknown.

This clonotype was counted ten times or more. Its antigen is currently unknown. The authors isolated at least 6.5 million PBMCs per sample. Through a sample-barcoded 5' primer and a J-beta primer mix, a second PCR was run for about 7 to 12 cycles. TCRdb called the 5' RACE reads again in MiXCR, with one record for every CDR3 protein. The sample includes approximately 1.5 million distinct CDR3 sequences, about 45% seen only once; the top ten take about 4%. This clonotype originated in a woman between 18 and 30 years old in good health. What was sequenced was blood.

The CDR3 here is CSARRLAGVEDTQYF. Written as DNA, the CDR3 is TGCAGTGCTAGAAGGCTAGCGGGAGTCGAGGATACGCAGTATTTT. The J gene is TRBJ2-3, the V gene TRBV20-1; 10 bases match TRBD2. Losses at the gene ends were 2 bases for V and 6 bases for J; bases not matched to a gene: 8. The CDR3 sequence is 15 residues long. From germline, CDR1 is DFQATT and CDR2 SNEGSKA (reference sequence).